This T cell receptor (beta chain) was recorded in a study of a mutant IDH1 vaccine in newly diagnosed glioma. Study-wide results and limits: Whatever changes occurred in top peripheral T cell clonotypes seemed unrelated to pseudoprogression. Induction of immune responses by the vaccine occurred in roughly 93% of patients.

CDR3 size: 14 residues. Germline CDR1 is LNHDA and CDR2 is SQIVND (reference sequence). Trimming pared 3 bases from V and 4 bases from J, leaving 12 bases between. As to time point: week 11, during vaccination. Doses of 300 ug of mutant IDH1 20-mer peptide were given with topical imiquimod. Sequencing used immunoSEQ multiplex PCR; TCRdb keeps in-frame clones, though not all of them. Of 100,000 to 150,000 clones in the sample, around three quarters were seen once. Comments on this clone: Its antigen is not identified.

This sample comprised PBMCs, obtained from a glioma patient whose treatment included an IDH1 peptide vaccine. This clonotype was obtained from a man between 40 and 49 years old with glioma. The V gene is TRBV19, the J gene TRBJ1-2; TRBD1 might be the D (6 bases). The CDR3 bases are TGTGCCAGTAGTATTTCAGGGGTCGGCTATGGCTACACCTTC. As protein: CASSISGVGYGYTF.